The next 4 T cell receptor beta chains were all read from a single sample in a study of OX40 agonist ivuxolimab in advanced cancers. The method was immunoSEQ multiplex PCR; TCRdb's version includes in-frame clones alone and lacks a portion of them. The sample lists more than 9,000 clones, less than 90% occurring once. Material: CD4+ or CD8+ T cells sorted from blood, obtained in a trial of the OX40 agonist ivuxolimab. Receptor source: an adult with an advanced solid tumor such as melanoma, head and neck, liver or kidney cancer.

V usage is TRBV27 and J usage is TRBJ1-5; D gene unclear. The ends were cut back, 8 bases at V and 7 bases at J, with 15 bases in the middle. In germline, CDR1 is MNHEY, CDR2 SMNVEV (reference sequence). The CDR3 has 13 amino acids. The CDR3 bases are TGTGCCAGCGGCTTAAGAGCAGAGCAGCCCCAGCATTTT. Its translation: CASGLRAEQPQHF.

This clone was found a few times. The V and J genes are TRBV6-1 and TRBJ2-3, with 7 bases lining up with TRBD2. The CDR3 is 14 amino acids. Germline V gene data show CDR1 as MNHNS and CDR2 as SASEGT. The V segment lost 2 bases and the J segment 2 bases; nucleotides outside the gene matches: 1. The CDR3 nucleotides are TGTGCCAGCAGTGAACTAGCGGACACAGATACGCAGTATTTT. Protein sequence: CASSELADTDTQYF.

This clone was seen just once. V and J are TRBV5-6 and TRBJ2-2, with D unclear. The CDR3 covers 12 residues. The germline CDR1 and CDR2 sequences are SGHDT and YYEEEE. V was trimmed by 4 bases and J by 3 bases, leaving 4 bases between them. The CDR3 sequence is CASSLDTGELFF. The CDR3 DNA reads as TGTGCCAGCAGCCTAGACACCGGGGAGCTGTTTTTT.

The genes are TRBV5-1 and TRBJ2-1; maybe TRBD1 (6 bases). Trimming took 0 bases from V and 5 from J, leaving 12 bases between them. The CDR3 is 15 residues long. Germline values: CDR1 SGHRS, CDR2 YFSETQ. Written as DNA, the CDR3 is TGCGCCAGCAGCTTGGTCAGGGGCAAGGACAATGAGCAGTTCTTC. This translates into CASSLVRGKDNEQFF.